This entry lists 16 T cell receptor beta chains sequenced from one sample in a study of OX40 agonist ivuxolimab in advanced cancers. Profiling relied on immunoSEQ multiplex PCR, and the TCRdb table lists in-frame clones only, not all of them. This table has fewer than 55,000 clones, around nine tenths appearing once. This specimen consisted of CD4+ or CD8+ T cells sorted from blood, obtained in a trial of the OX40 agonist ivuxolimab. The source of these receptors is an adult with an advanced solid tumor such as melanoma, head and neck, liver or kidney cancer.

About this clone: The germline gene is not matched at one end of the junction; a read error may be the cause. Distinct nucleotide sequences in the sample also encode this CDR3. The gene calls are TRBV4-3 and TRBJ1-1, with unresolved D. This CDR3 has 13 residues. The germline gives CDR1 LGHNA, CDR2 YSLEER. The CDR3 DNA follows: TGCGCCAGCAGCCAAGATCGGGGTTCTGAAGCCTTCTTT. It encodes CASSQDRGSEAFF.

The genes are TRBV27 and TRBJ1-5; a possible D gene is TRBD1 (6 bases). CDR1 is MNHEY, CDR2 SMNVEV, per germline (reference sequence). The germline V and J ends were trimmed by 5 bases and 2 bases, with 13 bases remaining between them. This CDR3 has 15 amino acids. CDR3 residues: CASSIGGWGNQPQHF. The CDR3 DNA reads TGTGCCAGCAGTATCGGGGGCTGGGGCAATCAGCCCCAGCATTTT.

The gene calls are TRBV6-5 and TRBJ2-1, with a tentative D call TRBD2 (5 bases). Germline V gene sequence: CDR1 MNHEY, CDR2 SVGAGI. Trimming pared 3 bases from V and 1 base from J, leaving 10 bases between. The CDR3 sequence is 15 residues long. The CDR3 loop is CASSYGSGSYNEQFF. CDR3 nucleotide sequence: TGTGCCAGCAGTTATGGAAGCGGATCCTACAATGAGCAGTTCTTC.

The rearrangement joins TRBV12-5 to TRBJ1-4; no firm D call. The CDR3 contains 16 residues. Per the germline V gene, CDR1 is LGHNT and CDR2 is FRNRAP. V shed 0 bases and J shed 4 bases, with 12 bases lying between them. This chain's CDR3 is CASGLVNREGNEKLFF. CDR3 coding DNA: TGTGCTAGTGGTTTGGTTAACAGAGAGGGTAATGAAAAACTGTTTTTT.

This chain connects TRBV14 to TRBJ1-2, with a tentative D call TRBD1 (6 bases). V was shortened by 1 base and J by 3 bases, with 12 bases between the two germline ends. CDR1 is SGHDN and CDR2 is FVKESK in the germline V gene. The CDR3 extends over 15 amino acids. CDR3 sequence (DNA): TGTGCCAGCAGCCAAGGGGCCGGGACACACTATGGCTACACCTTC. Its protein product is CASSQGAGTHYGYTF.

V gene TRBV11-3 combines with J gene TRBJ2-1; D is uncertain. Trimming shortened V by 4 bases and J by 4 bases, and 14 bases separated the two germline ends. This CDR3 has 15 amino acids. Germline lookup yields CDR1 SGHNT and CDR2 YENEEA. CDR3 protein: CASSSETRGYNEQFF. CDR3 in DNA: TGTGCCAGCAGCTCGGAGACCCGCGGATACAATGAGCAGTTCTTC.

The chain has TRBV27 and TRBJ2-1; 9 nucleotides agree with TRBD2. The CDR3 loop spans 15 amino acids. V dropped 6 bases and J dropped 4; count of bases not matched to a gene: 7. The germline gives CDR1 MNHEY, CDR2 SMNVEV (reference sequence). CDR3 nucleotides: TGTGCCAGCAGGGGAGGGACTAGCTTATACAATGAGCAGTTCTTC. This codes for CASRGGTSLYNEQFF.

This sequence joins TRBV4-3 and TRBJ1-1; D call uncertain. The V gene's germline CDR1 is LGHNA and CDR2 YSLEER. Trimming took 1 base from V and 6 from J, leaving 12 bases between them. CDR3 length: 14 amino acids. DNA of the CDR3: TGCGCCAGCAGCCAAGGGGTATCGGGTGCTGAAGCTTTCTTT. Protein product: CASSQGVSGAEAFF.

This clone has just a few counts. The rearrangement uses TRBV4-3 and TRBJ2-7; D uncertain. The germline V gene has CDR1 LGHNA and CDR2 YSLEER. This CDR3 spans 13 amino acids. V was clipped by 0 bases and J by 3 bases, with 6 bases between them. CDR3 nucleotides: TGCGCCAGCAGCCAAGATAGGGACTACGAGCAGTACTTC. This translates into CASSQDRDYEQYF.

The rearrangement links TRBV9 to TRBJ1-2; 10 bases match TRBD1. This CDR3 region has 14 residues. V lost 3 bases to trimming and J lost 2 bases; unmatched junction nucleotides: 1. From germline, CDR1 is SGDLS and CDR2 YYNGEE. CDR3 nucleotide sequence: TGTGCCAGCAGCGCGACAGGGGGCAACTATGGCTACACCTTC. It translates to CASSATGGNYGYTF.

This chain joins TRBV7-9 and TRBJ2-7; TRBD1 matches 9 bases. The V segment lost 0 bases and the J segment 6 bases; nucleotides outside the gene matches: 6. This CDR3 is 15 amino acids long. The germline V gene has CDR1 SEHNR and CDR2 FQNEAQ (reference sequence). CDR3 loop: CASSLAPQGASEQYF. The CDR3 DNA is TGTGCCAGCAGCTTAGCGCCACAGGGGGCCAGCGAGCAGTACTTC.

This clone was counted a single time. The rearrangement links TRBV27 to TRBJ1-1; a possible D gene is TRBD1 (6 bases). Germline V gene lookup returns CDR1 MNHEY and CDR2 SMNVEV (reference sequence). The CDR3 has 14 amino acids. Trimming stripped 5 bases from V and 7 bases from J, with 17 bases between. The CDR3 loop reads CASSPGGGMGEAFF. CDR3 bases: TGTGCCAGCAGTCCCGGGGGGGGCATGGGTGAAGCTTTCTTT.

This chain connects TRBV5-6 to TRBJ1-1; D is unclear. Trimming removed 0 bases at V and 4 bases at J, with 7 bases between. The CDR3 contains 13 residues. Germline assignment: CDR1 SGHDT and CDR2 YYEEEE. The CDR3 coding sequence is TGTGCCAGCAGCTTGGCCGGGTCCACTGAAGCTTTCTTT. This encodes CASSLAGSTEAFF. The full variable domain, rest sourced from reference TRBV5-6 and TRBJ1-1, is DAGVTQSPTHLIKTRGQQVTLRCSPKSGHDTVSWYQQALGQGPQFIFQYYEEEERQRGNFPDRFSGHQFPNYSSELNVNALLLGDSALYLCASSLAGSTEAFFGQGTRLTVV.

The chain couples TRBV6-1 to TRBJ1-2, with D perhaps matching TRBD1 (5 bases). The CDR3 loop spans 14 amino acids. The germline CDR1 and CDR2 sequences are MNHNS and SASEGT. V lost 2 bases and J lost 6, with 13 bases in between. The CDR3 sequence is CASSEITGGHGYTF. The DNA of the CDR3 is TGTGCCAGCAGTGAAATAACGGGGGGTCATGGCTACACCTTC.

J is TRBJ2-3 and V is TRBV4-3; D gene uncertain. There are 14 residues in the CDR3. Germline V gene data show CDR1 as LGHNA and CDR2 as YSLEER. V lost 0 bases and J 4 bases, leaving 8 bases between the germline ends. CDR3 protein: CASSQDRIADTQYF. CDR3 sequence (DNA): TGCGCCAGCAGCCAAGATCGCATTGCAGATACGCAGTATTTT.

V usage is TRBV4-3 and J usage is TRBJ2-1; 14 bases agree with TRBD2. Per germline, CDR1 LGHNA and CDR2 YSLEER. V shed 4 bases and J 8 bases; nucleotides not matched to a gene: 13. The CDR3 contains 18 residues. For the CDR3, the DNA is TGCGCCAGCAGCCCTAACCACCCTGGGACTAGCGGGAGTTATGAGCAGTTCTTC. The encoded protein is CASSPNHPGTSGSYEQFF.